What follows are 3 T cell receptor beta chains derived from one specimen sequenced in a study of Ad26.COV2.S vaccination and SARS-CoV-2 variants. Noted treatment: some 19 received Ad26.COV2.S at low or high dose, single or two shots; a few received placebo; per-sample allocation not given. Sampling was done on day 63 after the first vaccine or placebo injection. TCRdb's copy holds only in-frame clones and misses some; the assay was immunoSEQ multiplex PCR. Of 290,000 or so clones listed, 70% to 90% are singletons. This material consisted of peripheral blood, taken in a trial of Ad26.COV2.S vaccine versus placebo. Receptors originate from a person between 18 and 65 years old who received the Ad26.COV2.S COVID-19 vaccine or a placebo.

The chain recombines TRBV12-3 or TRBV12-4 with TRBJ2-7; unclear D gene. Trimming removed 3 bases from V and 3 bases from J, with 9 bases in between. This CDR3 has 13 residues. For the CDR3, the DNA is TGTGCCAGCAGTTTCCAAGCGATCTACGAGCAGTACTTC. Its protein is CASSFQAIYEQYF.

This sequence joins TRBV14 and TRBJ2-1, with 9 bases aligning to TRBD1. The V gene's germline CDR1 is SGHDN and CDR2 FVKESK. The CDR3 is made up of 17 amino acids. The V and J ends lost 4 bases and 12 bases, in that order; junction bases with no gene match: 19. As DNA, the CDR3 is TGTGCCAGCAGCCCCAAGCCCGGGACAGGGTTCGGTAGTGGGCAGTTCTTC. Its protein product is CASSPKPGTGFGSGQFF.

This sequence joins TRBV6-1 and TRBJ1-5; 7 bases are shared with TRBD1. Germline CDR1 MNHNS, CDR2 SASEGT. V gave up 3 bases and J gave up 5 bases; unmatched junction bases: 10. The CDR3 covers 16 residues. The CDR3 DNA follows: TGTGCCAGCAGTGACTATCGGACAGGTAGGCATCAGCCCCAGCATTTT. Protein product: CASSDYRTGRHQPQHF.